This T cell receptor (beta chain) was obtained from a study of blood T cell repertoires in COVID-19. In the study's own analysis: Amplification of reference gene primers provided the estimated nucleated cell counts. The table came from immunoSEQ multiplex PCR; TCRdb's copy has only in-frame clones and leaves some out. V, J and clone size are those of that table, while D and trimming were read from the DNA. The sample lists some 150,000 clones, around nine tenths occurring once. The clonotype originates from a young man with active or convalescent COVID-19. Sequencing was carried out using peripheral blood.

The CDR3 DNA reads TGTGCCAGCAGTGAACAGGGTCAAGCAGATACGCAGTATTTT. Translating gives CASSEQGQADTQYF. The chain couples TRBV25-1 to TRBJ2-3; a possible D gene is TRBD1 (5 bases). With 2 bases removed from V and 4 bases from J, the gap between germline ends came to 10 bases. Germline-derived CDR1 and CDR2 are MGHDK and SYGVNS. The CDR3 length is 14 residues.